A selection of T cell receptor beta chains follows, all from one sample in a study of blood T cell repertoires in COVID-19. Libraries were prepared by immunoSEQ multiplex PCR; TCRdb keeps only in-frame clonotypes and omits some of them. This sample carries 150,000 to 160,000 clones, about 80% of them seen once, and the ten largest clones take about 29%. Specimen: peripheral blood. Source of these receptors: a woman aged 60-70 years with acute or convalescent COVID-19. The CDR3 runs from the conserved cysteine through the conserved F or W. Each record gives: D gene, J gene, clone size, V gene, CDR3 DNA, CDR3 protein. A D gene is named only where the DNA matches it firmly. Expanded clones get a size class; other rows say once, few or many, or leave the size out.

d_call: NA; j_call: TRBJ1-2; clone_size: NA; v_call: TRBV4-2; cdr3_nt: TGTGCCAGCAGCCAATCCCTGGCCGGCAGCGAAGTCTCTATGACCTTC; cdr3_aa: CASSQSLAGSEVSMTF
d_call: NA; j_call: TRBJ1-1; clone_size: NA; v_call: TRBV9; cdr3_nt: TGTGCCAGCAGGGTCACAGGGAGAGACCCTGGGAGCACTGAAGCTTTCTTT; cdr3_aa: CASRVTGRDPGSTEAFF
d_call: TRBD1; j_call: TRBJ1-2; clone_size: NA; v_call: TRBV7-3; cdr3_nt: TGTGCCAGCAGCCCCGGGACAGCATATGGCTACACCTTC; cdr3_aa: CASSPGTAYGYTF
d_call: NA; j_call: TRBJ1-1; clone_size: NA; v_call: TRBV6-5; cdr3_nt: TGTGCCAGCAGTTACTCGCACAGGAACACTGAAGCTTTCTTT; cdr3_aa: CASSYSHRNTEAFF
d_call: TRBD1; j_call: TRBJ2-1; clone_size: once; v_call: TRBV5-1; cdr3_nt: TGCGCCAGCAGCTTGCAAGGGACAGGGGGCGCGTATGAGCAGTTCTTC; cdr3_aa: CASSLQGTGGAYEQFF
d_call: NA; j_call: TRBJ2-2; clone_size: NA; v_call: TRBV4-2; cdr3_nt: TGTGCCAGCAGCCAAGATGAGCTTAGAACCGGGGAGCTGTTTTTT; cdr3_aa: CASSQDELRTGELFF
d_call: TRBD1; j_call: TRBJ1-1; clone_size: NA; v_call: TRBV10-3; cdr3_nt: TGTGCCATCAGTGCCGCTACAGGGGGCGCAGTCACTGAAGCTTTCTTT; cdr3_aa: CAISAATGGAVTEAFF
d_call: TRBD1; j_call: TRBJ1-2; clone_size: NA; v_call: TRBV29-1; cdr3_nt: TGCAGCGTTGAACCTACAGGGGCTGGTGGCTACACCTTC; cdr3_aa: CSVEPTGAGGYTF
d_call: TRBD1; j_call: TRBJ2-1; clone_size: once; v_call: TRBV3-1/TRBV3-2; cdr3_nt: TGTGCCAGCAGCGGACTCCAGGGGGCGAGGGAGCAGTTCTTC; cdr3_aa: CASSGLQGAREQFF
d_call: NA; j_call: TRBJ2-2; clone_size: NA; v_call: TRBV24-1; cdr3_nt: TGTGCCACCAGTGATTCCAGGCGCACCGGGGAGCTGTTTTTT; cdr3_aa: CATSDSRRTGELFF
d_call: NA; j_call: TRBJ1-4; clone_size: NA; v_call: TRBV9; cdr3_nt: TGTGCCAGCAGCGCCGGCTGGGGGCACGAAAAACTGTTTTTT; cdr3_aa: CASSAGWGHEKLFF
d_call: TRBD1; j_call: TRBJ1-1; clone_size: NA; v_call: TRBV19; cdr3_nt: TGTGCCAGTACCTTGGGACAGGGGAACCTGTTTGAAGCTTTCTTT; cdr3_aa: CASTLGQGNLFEAFF
d_call: NA; j_call: TRBJ1-5; clone_size: few; v_call: TRBV18; cdr3_nt: TGTGCCAGCTCACCAGGTTTTCTAAGCAATCAGCCCCAGCATTTT; cdr3_aa: CASSPGFLSNQPQHF
d_call: TRBD2; j_call: TRBJ2-2; clone_size: NA; v_call: TRBV7-9; cdr3_nt: TGTGCCAGCAGTCAAAGCGGGGGGCACACCGGGGAGCTGTTTTTT; cdr3_aa: CASSQSGGHTGELFF
d_call: NA; j_call: TRBJ2-2; clone_size: few; v_call: TRBV6-1; cdr3_nt: TGTGCCAGCAGTGAAGAAGGGGGGAACACCGGGGAGCTGTTTTTT; cdr3_aa: CASSEEGGNTGELFF
d_call: NA; j_call: TRBJ1-1; clone_size: NA; v_call: TRBV7-3; cdr3_nt: TGTGCCAGCAGCCTCATTCCAGTGGGCCCGAACACTGAAGCTTTCTTT; cdr3_aa: CASSLIPVGPNTEAFF
d_call: TRBD1; j_call: TRBJ1-6; clone_size: NA; v_call: TRBV18; cdr3_nt: TGTGCCAGCTCACCCCGGACAGGTGGCTTAAGTTCACCCCTCCACTTT; cdr3_aa: CASSPRTGGLSSPLHF
d_call: TRBD2; j_call: TRBJ2-7; clone_size: NA; v_call: TRBV7-9; cdr3_nt: TGTGCCAGCAGCTTAGCGCTAGCGGGTACTTCCTACGAGCAGTACTTC; cdr3_aa: CASSLALAGTSYEQYF
d_call: NA; j_call: TRBJ1-2; clone_size: NA; v_call: TRBV29-1; cdr3_nt: TGCAGCGTTGAACTCGGGGGGCATGGCTACACCTTC; cdr3_aa: CSVELGGHGYTF
d_call: TRBD2; j_call: TRBJ2-1; clone_size: NA; v_call: TRBV19; cdr3_nt: TGTGCCAGTAGTCCTCCCGGGACTAGCGGGGGGAACTACAATGAGCAGTTCTTC; cdr3_aa: CASSPPGTSGGNYNEQFF
d_call: NA; j_call: TRBJ1-4; clone_size: NA; v_call: TRBV7-9; cdr3_nt: TGTGCCAGCAGCTTTTCTTCGGGATGGGGTGAAAAACTGTTTTTT; cdr3_aa: CASSFSSGWGEKLFF
d_call: TRBD1; j_call: TRBJ1-6; clone_size: once; v_call: TRBV5-1; cdr3_nt: TGCGCCAGCAGCCCAAGCCGGACAGGCCGTTCCTATAATTCACCCCTCCACTTT; cdr3_aa: CASSPSRTGRSYNSPLHF
d_call: NA; j_call: TRBJ1-2; clone_size: NA; v_call: TRBV11-2; cdr3_nt: TGTGCCAGCAGCTTAGCGGGGGGGATCTATGGCTACACCTTC; cdr3_aa: CASSLAGGIYGYTF
d_call: NA; j_call: TRBJ1-2; clone_size: NA; v_call: TRBV12-3/TRBV12-4; cdr3_nt: TGTGCCAGCAGTTTGGCCCTCTATGGCTACACCTTC; cdr3_aa: CASSLALYGYTF
d_call: TRBD1; j_call: TRBJ2-3; clone_size: NA; v_call: TRBV3-1/TRBV3-2; cdr3_nt: TGTGCCAGCAGCCCTTACAGGGGGGCAGATACGCAGTATTTT; cdr3_aa: CASSPYRGADTQYF
d_call: TRBD1; j_call: TRBJ1-2; clone_size: once; v_call: TRBV3-1/TRBV3-2; cdr3_nt: TGTGCCAGCAGCCTAAGGGACAGGAGGACTAACTATGGCTACACCTTC; cdr3_aa: CASSLRDRRTNYGYTF
d_call: TRBD2; j_call: TRBJ2-2; clone_size: NA; v_call: TRBV3-1/TRBV3-2; cdr3_nt: TGTGCCAGCAGCCACCTTAGCGGGGGAGGAACCGGGGAGCTGTTTTTT; cdr3_aa: CASSHLSGGGTGELFF
d_call: TRBD1; j_call: TRBJ1-2; clone_size: NA; v_call: TRBV7-2; cdr3_nt: TGTGCCAGCAGACCCGGGACAGGGAGAGGCTACACCTTC; cdr3_aa: CASRPGTGRGYTF
d_call: NA; j_call: TRBJ1-4; clone_size: NA; v_call: TRBV5-1; cdr3_nt: TGCGCCAGCAGCTTGGGAGGAACGGCTACTAATGAAAAACTGTTTTTT; cdr3_aa: CASSLGGTATNEKLFF
d_call: TRBD1; j_call: TRBJ2-5; clone_size: NA; v_call: TRBV2; cdr3_nt: TGTGCCAGGACGGACAGGCAAGAGACCCAGTACTTC; cdr3_aa: CARTDRQETQYF
d_call: TRBD2; j_call: TRBJ2-7; clone_size: NA; v_call: TRBV27; cdr3_nt: TGTGCCAGCAGTTTATCTCTAGCGGGGGTCGGCTACGAGCAGTACTTC; cdr3_aa: CASSLSLAGVGYEQYF
d_call: NA; j_call: TRBJ1-5; clone_size: NA; v_call: TRBV28; cdr3_nt: TGTGCCAGCAGTTTACCCGCCGGGGGCAATCAGCCCCAGCATTTT; cdr3_aa: CASSLPAGGNQPQHF